This TCR beta chain was sequenced in a study of T cell responses to AZD1222 COVID-19 vaccine. TCRdb keeps only in-frame clones here, not all; method: immunoSEQ multiplex PCR. This sample has roughly 110,000 clones, with around nine tenths found just once. The sequence derives from an adult who received the AZD1222 COVID-19 vaccine. The sequencing used peripheral blood, collected 28 days after the second AZD1222 dose.

CDR3 sequence reads: CASSVGGQSYEQYF. CDR3 in DNA: TGTGCCAGCAGCGTAGGGGGACAGAGCTACGAGCAGTACTTC. The rearrangement uses TRBV9 and TRBJ2-7, with 7 bases fitting TRBD1. Trimming removed 0 bases from V and 3 bases from J; junction bases left unmatched: 3. This CDR3 has 14 residues. Germline loops: CDR1 SGDLS, CDR2 YYNGEE.